The 8 T cell receptor beta chains in this list originate from one sample, sequenced in a study of cytomegalovirus exposure and HLA in healthy donors. The PCR employed 60 Vbeta primers together with 13 Jbeta primers. The method was immunoSEQ multiplex PCR; TCRdb's version includes in-frame clones alone and lacks a portion of them. The table has about 84,000 clones, about 60% seen once. The sequencing input was PBMCs. Receptors were obtained from a woman aged 40 to 50 in good health and CMV-seropositive.

The chain has TRBV4-1 and TRBJ1-1; 7 nucleotides agree with TRBD1. With V trimmed by 3 bases and J by 1 base, 11 bases remained unmatched. This CDR3 comprises 17 residues. In germline, CDR1 is MGHRA, CDR2 YSYEKL. DNA for the CDR3: TGCGCCAGCAGCCAGGGACAGCCCCTGCCATCGAACACTGAAGCTTTCTTT. This encodes CASSQGQPLPSNTEAFF.

Comments on this clone: At one boundary the junction diverges from the germline segment, which might be a read error. The chain recombines TRBV18 with TRBJ1-1, with 9 bases aligning to TRBD1. The germline V gene has CDR1 KGHSH and CDR2 LQKENI. There are 16 residues in the CDR3. CDR3 protein: CASSPRTGTGNPEAFF. The CDR3 nucleotides are TGTGCCAGCTCACCGCGAACCGGGACAGGGAACCCTGAAGCTTTCTTT.

This clone came up once. The rearrangement uses TRBV6-6 and TRBJ2-7, with TRBD1 matching 7 bases. V trimming: 6 bases; J trimming: 3 bases; junction bases outside the gene matches: 5. Germline assignment: CDR1 MNHNY and CDR2 SVGAGI (reference sequence). The CDR3 has 13 residues. CDR3 sequence (DNA): TGTGCCAGCAGCTGGGACAGCCACTACGAGCAGTACTTC. It codes for CASSWDSHYEQYF.

The rearrangement joins TRBV5-6 to TRBJ2-3; D may be TRBD2 (5 bases). From germline, CDR1 is SGHDT and CDR2 YYEEEE. V lost 3 bases and J lost 1, with 12 bases in between. The CDR3 extends over 15 amino acids. The CDR3 protein is CASSSGIEGTDTQYF. CDR3 bases: TGTGCCAGCAGCTCGGGAATAGAGGGCACAGATACGCAGTATTTT.

The V and J genes are TRBV11-2 and TRBJ2-7, with 10 bases aligning to TRBD2. V was clipped by 4 bases and J by 3 bases; unmatched bases: 6. The germline gives CDR1 SGHAT, CDR2 FQNNGV. The CDR3 is 15 residues long. The CDR3 coding sequence is TGTGCCAGCAGCTCCCTAGCGGGAGCTGTCTACGAGCAGTACTTC. This translates into CASSSLAGAVYEQYF.

This clone has only a few counts. The V and J genes are TRBV15 and TRBJ1-1; D not resolved. The CDR3 covers 13 residues. Germline CDR1 and CDR2: LNHNV and YYDKDF (reference sequence). Trimming cost V 3 bases and J 1 base, with 6 bases left between them. The CDR3 DNA is TGTGCCACCAGCAGGAACAGGAACACTGAAGCTTTCTTT. It is translated as CATSRNRNTEAFF.

The chain carries TRBV2 and TRBJ2-2; the match to TRBD1 covers 7 bases. Germline values: CDR1 SNHLY, CDR2 FYNNEI. This CDR3 contains 13 residues. V shed 8 bases, J shed 4 bases, and the junction held 4 bases outside the gene matches. The CDR3 DNA follows: TGTGCCAGCGGCGACAGGGCCACCGGGGAGCTGTTTTTT. As protein: CASGDRATGELFF. The variable domain in full, with the rest retrieved from reference TRBV2 and TRBJ2-2, is EPEVTQTPSHQVTQMGQEVILRCVPISNHLYFYWYRQILGQKVEFLVSFYNNEISEKSEIFDDQFSVERPDGSNFTLKIRSTKLEDSAMYFCASGDRATGELFFGEGSRLTVL.

Of note for this clone: A read error may account for a junction end that differs from germline. This chain connects TRBV28 to TRBJ1-1, with TRBD1 as a possible D gene (6 bases). CDR3 length: 13 residues. Looked up from germline, CDR1 is MDHEN and CDR2 is SYDVKM. The DNA for the CDR3 is TGTGCCAGCTGTTTGGGGGCGCCGACTGAAGCTTTCTTT. This translates into CASCLGAPTEAFF.